This T cell receptor (beta chain) was recovered during a study of blood T cell repertoires in COVID-19. The table came from immunoSEQ multiplex PCR; TCRdb's copy has only in-frame clones and leaves some out. The sample yields more than 110,000 clones, approximately 91% seen once. CDR1 is SGHDT, CDR2 YYEEEE, per germline. The germline V and J ends were trimmed by 0 bases and 6 bases, with 10 bases remaining between them. The CDR3 has 13 residues. Input material: peripheral blood. The rearrangement uses TRBV5-6 and TRBJ2-7, with D hard to call. The sequence came from a man aged 50 or older with active or convalescent COVID-19. This CDR3 reads CASSLAYGTEQYF. The CDR3 coding sequence is TGTGCCAGCAGCTTGGCTTACGGTACCGAGCAGTACTTC.